Listed below are T cell receptor beta chains from one sample, sequenced in a study of blood T cell repertoires in COVID-19. Sequencing was performed with immunoSEQ multiplex PCR; in TCRdb, only in-frame clones are kept and a portion is missing. The top ten clones hold about 11% of a sample with 53,000 or so clones, roughly 84% of them seen once. The sequenced sample was peripheral blood. The receptors were gathered from a man in his sixties or seventies with active COVID-19. Each CDR3 is given with its conserved first and last residue. Each record gives: V gene, clone size, J gene, D gene, CDR3 protein, CDR3 DNA. A D gene is named only where the DNA matches it firmly. A row's size may be missing; if present it is once, few, many or a size class.

V: TRBV14; size: .; J: TRBJ1-1; D: .; CDR3: CASSQDWEPPFAFF; DNA: TGTGCCAGCAGCCAAGATTGGGAGCCACCGTTCGCTTTCTTT
V: TRBV19; size: .; J: TRBJ1-6; D: TRBD1; CDR3: CASSAGPDRVDSPLHF; DNA: TGTGCCAGTAGTGCCGGCCCTGACAGGGTGGATTCACCCCTCCACTTT
V: TRBV14; size: .; J: TRBJ2-1; D: .; CDR3: CASSQDRTPYNEQFF; DNA: TGTGCCAGCAGCCAGGATCGGACACCCTACAATGAGCAGTTCTTC
V: TRBV7-3; size: once; J: TRBJ2-3; D: .; CDR3: CASSFTGGSDTQYF; DNA: TGTGCCAGCAGCTTTACTGGGGGCTCAGATACGCAGTATTTT
V: TRBV7-2; size: .; J: TRBJ1-6; D: .; CDR3: CASSLVAGARSPLHF; DNA: TGTGCCAGCAGCTTAGTGGCAGGGGCAAGATCACCCCTCCACTTT
V: TRBV27; size: .; J: TRBJ1-2; D: TRBD1; CDR3: CASSLLVAGGNYGYTF; DNA: TGTGCCAGCAGTTTATTGGTGGCAGGGGGAAACTATGGCTACACCTTC
V: TRBV7-2; size: .; J: TRBJ2-1; D: .; CDR3: CASSLGGLVRNNEQFF; DNA: TGTGCCAGCAGCTTAGGAGGCCTAGTCAGAAACAATGAGCAGTTCTTC
V: TRBV12-1; size: .; J: TRBJ2-7; D: .; CDR3: CASSPCPRDRGSPKDYEQYF; DNA: TGTGCCAGCAGCCCCTGCCCCCGGGACAGGGGTTCTCCCAAAGACTACGAGCAGTACTTC
V: TRBV5-8; size: .; J: TRBJ1-1; D: .; CDR3: CASSSEKNTEAFF; DNA: TGTGCCAGCTCGAGTGAGAAGAACACTGAAGCTTTCTTT
V: TRBV3-1/TRBV3-2; size: .; J: TRBJ2-1; D: .; CDR3: CASSHRGADNEQFF; DNA: TGTGCCAGCAGCCACCGGGGGGCTGACAATGAGCAGTTCTTC
V: TRBV7-9; size: .; J: TRBJ2-7; D: .; CDR3: CASSSLRDNSYEQYF; DNA: TGTGCCAGCAGTTCCCTCCGGGACAACTCCTACGAGCAGTACTTC
V: TRBV18; size: .; J: TRBJ2-7; D: TRBD2; CDR3: CASSPTSGGTYEQYF; DNA: TGTGCCAGCTCACCTACTAGCGGGGGAACCTACGAGCAGTACTTC
V: TRBV19; size: .; J: TRBJ1-2; D: .; CDR3: CASIPLAGAGYTF; DNA: TGTGCCAGTATCCCTCTGGCAGGTGCTGGCTACACCTTC
V: TRBV19; size: once; J: TRBJ1-2; D: TRBD1; CDR3: CASSRQGGAANYGYTF; DNA: TGTGCCAGTAGTAGGCAGGGGGGCGCAGCTAACTATGGCTACACCTTC
V: TRBV6-4; size: .; J: TRBJ2-2; D: TRBD2; CDR3: CASSPLAGNTGELFF; DNA: TGTGCCAGCTCGCCTCTAGCGGGGAACACCGGGGAGCTGTTTTTT
V: TRBV7-8; size: .; J: TRBJ2-4; D: TRBD1; CDR3: CASSSQGAEGNIQYF; DNA: TGTGCCAGCAGCTCACAGGGGGCAGAGGGAAACATTCAGTACTTC
V: TRBV10-3; size: .; J: TRBJ2-1; D: .; CDR3: CAIRLAPYNEQFF; DNA: TGTGCCATCAGGCTAGCGCCCTACAATGAGCAGTTCTTC
V: TRBV7-2; size: .; J: TRBJ2-1; D: TRBD1; CDR3: CASRQGAGNEQFF; DNA: TGTGCCAGTCGACAGGGGGCCGGTAATGAGCAGTTCTTC
V: TRBV5-1; size: .; J: TRBJ2-3; D: .; CDR3: CASSLNPAGTGATDTQYF; DNA: TGCGCCAGCAGCTTGAATCCAGCGGGCACGGGCGCCACAGATACGCAGTATTTT
V: TRBV28; size: once; J: TRBJ2-3; D: .; CDR3: CASSLIQGTQYF; DNA: TGTGCCAGCAGTTTGATACAGGGTACGCAGTATTTT
V: TRBV6-2/TRBV6-3; size: .; J: TRBJ2-4; D: TRBD2; CDR3: CASSSSLTSGGAISIQYF; DNA: TGTGCCAGCAGTTCCTCCTTGACTAGCGGGGGGGCTATTAGCATTCAGTACTTC
V: TRBV6-1; size: .; J: TRBJ1-3; D: .; CDR3: CASSEPQNTIYF; DNA: TGTGCCAGCAGTGAACCCCAAAACACCATATATTTT
V: TRBV7-2; size: .; J: TRBJ2-7; D: .; CDR3: CASSLTLRIEQYF; DNA: TGTGCCAGCAGCTTAACCCTACGAATCGAGCAGTACTTC
V: TRBV9; size: .; J: TRBJ1-1; D: TRBD1; CDR3: CASSAGQGANTEAFF; DNA: TGTGCCAGCAGCGCAGGACAGGGGGCTAACACTGAAGCTTTCTTT
V: TRBV19; size: .; J: TRBJ1-2; D: .; CDR3: CASTREGDKPGYTF; DNA: TGTGCCAGTACTCGGGAGGGGGACAAGCCTGGCTACACCTTC
V: TRBV6-4; size: .; J: TRBJ2-3; D: TRBD2; CDR3: CASSDDSGGSTDTQYF; DNA: TGTGCCAGCAGTGACGATAGCGGGGGGAGCACAGATACGCAGTATTTT
V: TRBV18; size: .; J: TRBJ1-1; D: .; CDR3: CASSPATGSDTEAFF; DNA: TGTGCCAGCTCACCAGCTACAGGGTCCGACACTGAAGCTTTCTTT
V: TRBV5-8; size: .; J: TRBJ1-1; D: .; CDR3: CASSQGPGGAEAFF; DNA: TGTGCCAGCAGTCAAGGCCCGGGAGGCGCTGAAGCTTTCTTT
V: TRBV5-1; size: .; J: TRBJ2-7; D: TRBD2; CDR3: CASSLGLAGGLPSEQYF; DNA: TGCGCCAGCAGCTTGGGGCTAGCGGGGGGCTTGCCCTCCGAGCAGTACTTC
V: TRBV7-8; size: .; J: TRBJ2-7; D: TRBD1; CDR3: CASSLSQGAVYEQYF; DNA: TGTGCCAGCAGCTTGTCACAGGGGGCTGTCTACGAGCAGTACTTC
V: TRBV6-6; size: .; J: TRBJ1-2; D: TRBD1; CDR3: CASSSSYLDRNYGYTF; DNA: TGTGCCAGCAGTTCTTCCTATTTGGACAGGAACTATGGCTACACCTTC
V: TRBV13; size: .; J: TRBJ1-3; D: .; CDR3: CASSPTVSGNTIYF; DNA: TGTGCCAGCAGCCCGACAGTCTCTGGAAACACCATATATTTT
V: TRBV6-5; size: .; J: TRBJ2-1; D: TRBD1; CDR3: CASSLTGDVSYNEQFF; DNA: TGTGCCAGCAGTTTGACAGGGGACGTCTCCTACAATGAGCAGTTCTTC
V: TRBV6-5; size: .; J: TRBJ1-2; D: TRBD1; CDR3: CASRRATGVDYGYTF; DNA: TGTGCCAGCAGGAGGGCCACAGGGGTAGACTATGGCTACACCTTC
V: TRBV11-3; size: .; J: TRBJ1-1; D: .; CDR3: CASKWGAGAEAFF; DNA: TGTGCCAGCAAGTGGGGGGCGGGAGCTGAAGCTTTCTTT
V: TRBV5-4; size: .; J: TRBJ2-1; D: .; CDR3: CASSYSNEQFF; DNA: TGTGCCAGCAGCTACAGCAATGAGCAGTTCTTC
V: TRBV12-2; size: once; J: TRBJ2-5; D: .; CDR3: CASPVGGETQYF; DNA: TGTGCAAGTCCCGTGGGGGGAGAGACCCAGTACTTC
V: TRBV6-2/TRBV6-3; size: .; J: TRBJ2-7; D: .; CDR3: CASSPPLAPQYF; DNA: TGTGCCAGCAGCCCTCCTTTAGCACCGCAGTACTTC
V: TRBV9; size: .; J: TRBJ2-7; D: TRBD2; CDR3: CASSKGLAGSYEQYF; DNA: TGTGCCAGCAGCAAGGGACTAGCGGGCTCCTACGAGCAGTACTTC
V: TRBV5-1; size: .; J: TRBJ2-5; D: TRBD1; CDR3: CASSTQGYQETQYF; DNA: TGCGCCAGCAGCACACAGGGGTACCAAGAGACCCAGTACTTC
V: TRBV7-2; size: .; J: TRBJ1-2; D: TRBD1; CDR3: CASSSRPGQGGGGYTF; DNA: TGTGCCAGCAGCTCGCGACCGGGACAGGGAGGAGGTGGCTACACCTTC
V: TRBV7-2; size: .; J: TRBJ2-7; D: TRBD2; CDR3: CASSLVGSGSSYEQYF; DNA: TGTGCCAGCAGCTTAGTGGGAAGCGGGAGTAGCTACGAGCAGTACTTC
V: TRBV19; size: .; J: TRBJ1-3; D: .; CDR3: CASSVGTPGNTIYF; DNA: TGTGCCAGTAGTGTCGGGACTCCTGGAAACACCATATATTTT
V: TRBV6-6; size: .; J: TRBJ1-3; D: .; CDR3: CASSPSSAGNTIYF; DNA: TGTGCCAGCAGCCCCTCCAGTGCCGGAAACACCATATATTTT
V: TRBV5-5; size: .; J: TRBJ2-7; D: .; CDR3: CASTPRGQHYEQYF; DNA: TGTGCCAGCACCCCTAGAGGACAACACTACGAGCAGTACTTC
V: TRBV3-1/TRBV3-2; size: .; J: TRBJ1-1; D: .; CDR3: CASSQAWSTEAFF; DNA: TGTGCCAGCAGCCAAGCGTGGAGCACTGAAGCTTTCTTT
V: TRBV18; size: .; J: TRBJ2-1; D: TRBD2; CDR3: CASSPRLERGSPNEQFF; DNA: TGTGCCAGCTCACCACGGCTGGAGCGGGGGTCCCCCAATGAGCAGTTCTTC
V: TRBV9; size: .; J: TRBJ1-1; D: .; CDR3: CASSLWTDTEAFF; DNA: TGTGCCAGCAGCCTTTGGACAGACACTGAAGCTTTCTTT
V: TRBV30; size: once; J: TRBJ1-6; D: .; CDR3: CAWSVPAGWDSPLHF; DNA: TGTGCCTGGAGTGTACCGGCAGGGTGGGATTCACCCCTCCACTTT
V: TRBV4-1; size: .; J: TRBJ1-2; D: TRBD1; CDR3: CASSQEGQTNYGYTF; DNA: TGCGCCAGCAGCCAAGAGGGACAGACTAACTATGGCTACACCTTC
V: TRBV15; size: .; J: TRBJ1-2; D: .; CDR3: CATSSTETPNYGYTF; DNA: TGTGCCACCAGCAGTACCGAGACACCTAACTATGGCTACACCTTC
V: TRBV11-3; size: .; J: TRBJ2-5; D: .; CDR3: CASSPSDRGETQYF; DNA: TGTGCCAGCAGCCCGTCGGACAGAGGAGAGACCCAGTACTTC
V: TRBV28; size: .; J: TRBJ1-5; D: .; CDR3: CASSPPLVGRREPQHF; DNA: TGTGCCAGCAGCCCTCCCCTGGTGGGCAGGAGGGAGCCCCAGCATTTT
V: TRBV4-2; size: .; J: TRBJ2-1; D: TRBD2; CDR3: CASSQERGGYNEQFF; DNA: TGTGCCAGCAGCCAAGAGCGGGGGGGCTACAATGAGCAGTTCTTC
V: TRBV29-1; size: .; J: TRBJ2-5; D: .; CDR3: CSVERGRGETQYF; DNA: TGCAGCGTTGAACGGGGGAGAGGGGAGACCCAGTACTTC
V: TRBV9; size: .; J: TRBJ2-1; D: .; CDR3: CASSVVAGAGEQFF; DNA: TGTGCCAGCAGCGTAGTGGCGGGGGCAGGTGAGCAGTTCTTC